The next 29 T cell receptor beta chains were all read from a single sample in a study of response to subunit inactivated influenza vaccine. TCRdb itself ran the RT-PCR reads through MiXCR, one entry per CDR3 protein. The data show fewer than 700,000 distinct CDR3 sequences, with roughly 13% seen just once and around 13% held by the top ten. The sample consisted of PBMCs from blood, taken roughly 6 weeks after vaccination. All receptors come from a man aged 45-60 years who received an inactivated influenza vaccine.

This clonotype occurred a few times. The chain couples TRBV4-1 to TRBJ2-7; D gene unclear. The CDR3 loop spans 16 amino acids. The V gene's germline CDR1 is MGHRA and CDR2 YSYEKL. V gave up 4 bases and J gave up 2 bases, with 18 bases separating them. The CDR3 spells CASSPRNIKGTYEQYF. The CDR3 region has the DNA TGCGCCAGCAGCCCCCGAAACATTAAGGGTACCTACGAGCAGTACTTC.

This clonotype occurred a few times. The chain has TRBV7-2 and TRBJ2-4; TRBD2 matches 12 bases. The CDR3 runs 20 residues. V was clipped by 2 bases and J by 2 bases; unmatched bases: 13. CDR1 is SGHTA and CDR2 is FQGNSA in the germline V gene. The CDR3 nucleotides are TGTGCCAGCAGCTTACGCTTTGCTAGCGGGGGGGATAGGCCCAAAAACATTCAGTACTTC. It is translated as CASSLRFASGGDRPKNIQYF.

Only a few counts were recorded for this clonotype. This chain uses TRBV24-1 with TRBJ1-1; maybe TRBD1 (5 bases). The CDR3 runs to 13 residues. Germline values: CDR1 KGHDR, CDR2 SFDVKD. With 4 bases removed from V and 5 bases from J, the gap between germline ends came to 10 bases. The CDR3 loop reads CATSEYGGTEAFF. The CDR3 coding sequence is TGTGCCACCAGTGAATACGGGGGGACTGAAGCTTTCTTT.

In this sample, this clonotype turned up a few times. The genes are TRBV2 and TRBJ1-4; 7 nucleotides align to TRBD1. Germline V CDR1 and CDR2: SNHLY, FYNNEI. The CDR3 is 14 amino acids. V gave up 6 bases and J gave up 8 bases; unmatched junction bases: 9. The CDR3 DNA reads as TGTGCCAGCAGGTTGACAGGGTATGGAGAAAAACTGTTTTTT. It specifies CASRLTGYGEKLFF.

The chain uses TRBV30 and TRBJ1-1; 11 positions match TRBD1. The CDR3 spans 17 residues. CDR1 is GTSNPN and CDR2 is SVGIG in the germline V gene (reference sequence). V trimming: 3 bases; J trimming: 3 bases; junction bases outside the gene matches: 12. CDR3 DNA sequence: TGTGCCTGGAGACTAAAGGGACGGGGACAGGGGGACACTGAAGCTTTCTTT. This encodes CAWRLKGRGQGDTEAFF.

For the CDR3, the DNA is TGTGCCAGCAGCCAAGCTGTGCAGGGAGAGGTAGCGGGAGTACAAGAGACCCAGTACTTC. Translation gives CASSQAVQGEVAGVQETQYF. The chain recombines TRBV4-2 with TRBJ2-5; 9 bases are shared with TRBD2. Germline loops: CDR1 LGHNA, CDR2 YNFKEQ. The J segment lost 2 bases and the V segment lost 1 base, leaving 17 bases of the junction unmatched. This CDR3 spans 20 amino acids.

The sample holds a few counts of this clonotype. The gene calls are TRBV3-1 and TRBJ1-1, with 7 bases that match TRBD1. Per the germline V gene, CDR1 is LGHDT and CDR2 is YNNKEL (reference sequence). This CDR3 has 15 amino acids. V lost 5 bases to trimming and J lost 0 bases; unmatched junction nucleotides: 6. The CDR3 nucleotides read TGTGCCAGCAGCTTCGACAGGGCAATGAACACTGAAGCTTTCTTT. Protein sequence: CASSFDRAMNTEAFF.

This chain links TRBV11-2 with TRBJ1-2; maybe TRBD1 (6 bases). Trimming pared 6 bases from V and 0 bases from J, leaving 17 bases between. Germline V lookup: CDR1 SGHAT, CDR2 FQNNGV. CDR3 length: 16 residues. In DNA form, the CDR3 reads TGTGCCAGCAGTTCTGTCCAGGGGACTCCTAACTATGGCTACACCTTC. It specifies CASSSVQGTPNYGYTF.

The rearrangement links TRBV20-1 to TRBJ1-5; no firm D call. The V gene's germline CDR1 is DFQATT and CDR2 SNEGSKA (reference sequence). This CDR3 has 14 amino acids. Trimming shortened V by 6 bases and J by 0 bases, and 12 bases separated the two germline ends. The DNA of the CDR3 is TGCAGTGCCACCAACTACTTTAGCAATCAGCCCCAGCATTTT. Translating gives CSATNYFSNQPQHF.

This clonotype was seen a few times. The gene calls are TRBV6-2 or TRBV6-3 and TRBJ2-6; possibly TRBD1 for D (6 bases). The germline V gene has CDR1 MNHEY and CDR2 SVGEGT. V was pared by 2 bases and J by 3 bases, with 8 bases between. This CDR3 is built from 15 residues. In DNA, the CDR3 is TGTGCCAGCAGTTACCCAGGGGTTGGGGCCAACGTCCTGACTTTC. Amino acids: CASSYPGVGANVLTF.

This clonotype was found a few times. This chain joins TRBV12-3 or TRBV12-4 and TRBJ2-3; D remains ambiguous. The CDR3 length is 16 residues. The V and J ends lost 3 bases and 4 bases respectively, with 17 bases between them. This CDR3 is CASSLAVAGISDTQYF. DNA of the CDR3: TGTGCCAGCAGTTTGGCGGTGGCAGGCATATCAGATACGCAGTATTTT.

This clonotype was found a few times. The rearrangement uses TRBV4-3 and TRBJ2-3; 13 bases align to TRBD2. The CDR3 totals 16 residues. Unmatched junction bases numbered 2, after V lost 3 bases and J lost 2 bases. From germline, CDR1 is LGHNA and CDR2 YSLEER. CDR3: CASSQGTSGTTDTQYF. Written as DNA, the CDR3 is TGCGCCAGCAGCCAGGGGACTAGCGGGACCACAGATACGCAGTATTTT.

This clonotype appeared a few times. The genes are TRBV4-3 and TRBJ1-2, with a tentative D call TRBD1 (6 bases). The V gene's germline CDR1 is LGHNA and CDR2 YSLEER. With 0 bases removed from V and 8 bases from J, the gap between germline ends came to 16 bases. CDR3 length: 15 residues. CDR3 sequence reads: CASSQDKGTGTGYTF. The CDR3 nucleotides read TGCGCCAGCAGCCAAGATAAGGGGACCGGGACAGGCTACACCTTC.

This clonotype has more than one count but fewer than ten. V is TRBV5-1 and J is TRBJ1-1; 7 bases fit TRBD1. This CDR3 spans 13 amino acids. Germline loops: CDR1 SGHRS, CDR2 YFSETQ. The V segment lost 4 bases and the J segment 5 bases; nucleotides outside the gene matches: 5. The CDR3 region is CASSPQGWTEAFF. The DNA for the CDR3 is TGCGCCAGCAGCCCACAGGGGTGGACTGAAGCTTTCTTT.

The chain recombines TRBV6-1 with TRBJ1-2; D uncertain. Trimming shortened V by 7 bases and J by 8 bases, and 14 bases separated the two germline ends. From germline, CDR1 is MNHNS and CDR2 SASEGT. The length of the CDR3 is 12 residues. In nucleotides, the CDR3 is TGTGCCAGCACCCTGGACGGGAGAGGCTACACCTTC. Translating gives CASTLDGRGYTF.

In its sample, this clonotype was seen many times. Here the CDR3 reads CAISDKGGGNTEAFF. The CDR3, as DNA: TGTGCCATCAGTGATAAGGGGGGGGGGAACACTGAAGCTTTCTTT. The V and J genes are TRBV10-3 and TRBJ1-1; perhaps TRBD1 as D (6 bases). Germline assignment: CDR1 ENHRY and CDR2 SYGVKD. V lost 3 bases, J lost 1 base, and 12 bases lay in between. The CDR3 contains 15 residues.

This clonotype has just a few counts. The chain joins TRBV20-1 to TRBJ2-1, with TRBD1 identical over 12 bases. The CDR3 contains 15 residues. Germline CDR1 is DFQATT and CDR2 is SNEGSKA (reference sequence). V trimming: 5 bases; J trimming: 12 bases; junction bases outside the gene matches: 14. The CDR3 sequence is CSAATGTGGRLVQFF. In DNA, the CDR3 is TGCAGTGCTGCGACCGGGACAGGGGGCAGGTTGGTGCAGTTCTTC.

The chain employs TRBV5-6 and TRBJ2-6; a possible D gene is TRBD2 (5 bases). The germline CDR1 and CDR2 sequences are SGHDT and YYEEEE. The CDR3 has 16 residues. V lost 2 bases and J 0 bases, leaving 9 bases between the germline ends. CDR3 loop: CASSFGLLSGANVLTF. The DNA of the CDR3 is TGTGCCAGCAGCTTCGGACTTCTCTCTGGGGCCAACGTCCTGACTTTC.

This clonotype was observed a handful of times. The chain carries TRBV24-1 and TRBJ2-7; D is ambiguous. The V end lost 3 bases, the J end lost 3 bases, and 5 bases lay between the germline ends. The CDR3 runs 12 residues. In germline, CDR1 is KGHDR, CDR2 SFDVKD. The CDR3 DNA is TGTGCCACCAGTGATCAAAGCTACGAGCAGTACTTC. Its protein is CATSDQSYEQYF.

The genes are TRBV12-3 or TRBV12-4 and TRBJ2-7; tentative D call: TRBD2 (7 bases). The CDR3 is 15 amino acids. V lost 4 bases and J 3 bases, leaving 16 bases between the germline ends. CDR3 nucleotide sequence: TGTGCCAGCAGTTGGGGAGGGGACACACTCTACGAGCAGTACTTC. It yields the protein CASSWGGDTLYEQYF.

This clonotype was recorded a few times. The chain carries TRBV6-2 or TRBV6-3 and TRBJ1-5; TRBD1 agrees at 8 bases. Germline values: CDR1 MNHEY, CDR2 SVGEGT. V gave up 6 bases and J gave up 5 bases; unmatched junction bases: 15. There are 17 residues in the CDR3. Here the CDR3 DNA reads TGTGCCAGCAGCTTAACTTCGGGACAGGATGAAGATCAGCCCCAGCATTTT. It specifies CASSLTSGQDEDQPQHF.

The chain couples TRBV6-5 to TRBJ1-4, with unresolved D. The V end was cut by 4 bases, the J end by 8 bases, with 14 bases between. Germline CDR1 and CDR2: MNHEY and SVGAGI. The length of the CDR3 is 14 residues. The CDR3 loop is CASSSDLENEKLFF. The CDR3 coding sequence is TGTGCCAGCAGTTCGGACTTGGAAAACGAAAAACTGTTTTTT.

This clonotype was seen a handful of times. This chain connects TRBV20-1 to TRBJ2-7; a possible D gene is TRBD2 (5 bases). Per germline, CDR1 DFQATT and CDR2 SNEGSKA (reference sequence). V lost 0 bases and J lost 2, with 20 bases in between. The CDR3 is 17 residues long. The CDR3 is CSAREADRAGSTYEQYF. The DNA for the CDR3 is TGCAGTGCTAGAGAAGCGGATCGGGCCGGATCTACCTACGAGCAGTACTTC.

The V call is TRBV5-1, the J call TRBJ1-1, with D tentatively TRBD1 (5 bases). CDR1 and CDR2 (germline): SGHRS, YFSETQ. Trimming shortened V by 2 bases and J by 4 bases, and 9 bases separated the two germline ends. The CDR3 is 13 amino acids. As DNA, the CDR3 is TGCGCCAGCAGCTTCGAGGGGAGCACTGAAGCTTTCTTT. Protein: CASSFEGSTEAFF.

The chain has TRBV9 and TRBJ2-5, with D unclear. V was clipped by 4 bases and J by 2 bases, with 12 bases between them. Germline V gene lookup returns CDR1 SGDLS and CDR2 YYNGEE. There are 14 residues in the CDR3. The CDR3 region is CASSINPSQETQYF. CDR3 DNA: TGTGCCAGCAGCATCAACCCCAGTCAAGAGACCCAGTACTTC.

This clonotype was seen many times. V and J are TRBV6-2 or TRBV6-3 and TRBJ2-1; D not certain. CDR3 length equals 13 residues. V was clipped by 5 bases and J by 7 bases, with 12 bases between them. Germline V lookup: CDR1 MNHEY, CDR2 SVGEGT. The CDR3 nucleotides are TGTGCCAGCAGTCTCCAATTCCGGAATGAGCAGTTCTTC. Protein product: CASSLQFRNEQFF.

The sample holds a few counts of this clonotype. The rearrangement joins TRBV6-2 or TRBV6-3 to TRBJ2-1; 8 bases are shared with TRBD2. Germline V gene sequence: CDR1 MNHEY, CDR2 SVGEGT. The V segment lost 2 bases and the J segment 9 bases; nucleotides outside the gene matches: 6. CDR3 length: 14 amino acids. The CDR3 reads CASSYVGRAGEQFF. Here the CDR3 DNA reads TGTGCCAGCAGTTACGTCGGGAGGGCCGGTGAGCAGTTCTTC.

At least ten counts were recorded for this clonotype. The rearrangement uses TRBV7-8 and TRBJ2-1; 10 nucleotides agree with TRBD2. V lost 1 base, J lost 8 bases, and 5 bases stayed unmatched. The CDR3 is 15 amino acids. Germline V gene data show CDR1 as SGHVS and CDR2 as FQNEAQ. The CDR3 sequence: CASSLGSGRSHEQFF. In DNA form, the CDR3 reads TGTGCCAGCAGCTTAGGTAGCGGGAGGTCCCATGAGCAGTTCTTC.

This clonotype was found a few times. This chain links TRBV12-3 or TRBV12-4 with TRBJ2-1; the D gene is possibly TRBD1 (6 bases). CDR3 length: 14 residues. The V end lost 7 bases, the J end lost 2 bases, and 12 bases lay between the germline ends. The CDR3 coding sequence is TGTGCCAGCAATCGCAGGGGACCCTACAATGAGCAGTTCTTC. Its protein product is CASNRRGPYNEQFF.